The source of this TCR beta chain is a study of read filtering for tumor transcriptome and immune sequencing. Whole-study context: Revised staging placed fewer than ten patients in R-ISS I, about 16 in II, six or seven in III.

Study outcomes and limitations: Single-read clonotypes: roughly 82% of IR-seq clonotypes (roughly 4% of reads), about 75% of RNA-seq clonotypes (around 48% of reads).

This clonotype was detected many times. Its antigen remains unidentified. The library was built from 400 ng RNA with molecular barcoded adaptors for alpha/delta and beta/gamma chains. Using its own MiXCR run on the reads, TCRdb lists one record per CDR3 protein. The sample records roughly 41,000 distinct CDR3 sequences, approximately 13% being singletons. The CDR3 contains 14 residues. The V gene's germline CDR1 is DFQATT and CDR2 SNEGSKA (reference sequence). V was pared by 3 bases and J by 7 bases, with 8 bases of the junction left unmatched. Sequencing was performed on a population of CD138-negative cells sorted from bone marrow. The clonotype originates from a donor aged 40 or over with multiple myeloma. This chain connects TRBV20-1 to TRBJ2-1, with 8 bases lining up with TRBD1. CDR3 loop: CSARKQGARNEQFF. The CDR3 bases are TGCAGTGCTAGGAAGCAGGGGGCGCGTAATGAGCAGTTCTTC.